This T cell receptor (beta chain) originates from a study of cytomegalovirus exposure and HLA in healthy donors. The CDR3 totals 13 residues. Between the trimmed V and J ends, which lost 4 bases and 4 bases, there was a span of 11 bases. Germline values: CDR1 SGHRS, CDR2 YFSETQ. Healthy bone marrow donors made up the donors. It was with 60 Vbeta and 13 Jbeta primers that the PCR ran. Data came from immunoSEQ multiplex PCR; TCRdb stores just in-frame clones and leaves some out. The top ten hold 6.3% of the sample, which has around 45,000 clones, around three quarters seen once. The sequence derives from a man aged 25-45 years in good health and CMV-seronegative. The genes are TRBV5-1 and TRBJ1-1; TRBD1 might be the D (6 bases). The sample taken for sequencing was PBMCs. The CDR3 nucleotides read TGCGCCAGCAGCGGGGGGGCAATCACTGAAGCTTTCTTT. Its translation is CASSGGAITEAFF.